The following is a T cell receptor (delta chain) sequence with its context. The protein recorded in TCRdb matches a much larger clone and deviates from this DNA's translation at residue 3, suggesting a read error; the protein here is obtained by translating the DNA. TCRdb called clones from the reads again using CATT. The repertoire holds 3,700 or so delta-chain clones, with under 0.7% as singletons. This specimen comes from a study of gamma-delta chains in newborns, infants, children. Study as a whole: Microbial exposure reportedly drives polyclonal innate γδ T cell expansion after birth.

Input material: blood. The sequence derives from a child who was a newborn, infant or young child, either healthy, febrile or measles-vaccinated (not recorded which).

CDR3 sequence: CAYDSVHLGTYSWDTRQMFF. Written as DNA, the CDR3 is TGTGCCTATGACTCCGTGCATCTGGGGACGTACTCCTGGGACACCCGACAGATGTTTTTC. The chain joins TRDV2 to TRDJ3, with a possible D match to TRDD3 (6 bases). This CDR3 is built from 20 residues. Germline CDR1 GEAIGNYY, CDR2 EKD.